This T cell receptor (beta chain) stems from a study of blood T cell repertoires in COVID-19. Study-wide background: PBMCs, B-cell-depleted T cells, or T cells were the source of the cDNA or gDNA that made up the material.

Generated by immunoSEQ multiplex PCR, the TCRdb table keeps only in-frame clones and is missing some. This sample yields around 130,000 clones, of which more than 75% are seen a single time; approximately 2.3% belongs to the top ten. Losses at the gene ends were 2 bases for V and 6 bases for J; bases not matched to a gene: 4. CDR3 length: 13 amino acids. Germline V gene sequence: CDR1 SGHRS, CDR2 YFSETQ. The sample taken for sequencing was peripheral blood. This receptor was identified in a man in his 70s with active COVID-19. V usage is TRBV5-1 and J usage is TRBJ1-1; 7 bases are a match to TRBD1. CDR3 nucleotide sequence: TGCGCCAGCAGCTTCGGAGGGACAGCTGAAGCTTTCTTT. The encoded protein is CASSFGGTAEAFF.